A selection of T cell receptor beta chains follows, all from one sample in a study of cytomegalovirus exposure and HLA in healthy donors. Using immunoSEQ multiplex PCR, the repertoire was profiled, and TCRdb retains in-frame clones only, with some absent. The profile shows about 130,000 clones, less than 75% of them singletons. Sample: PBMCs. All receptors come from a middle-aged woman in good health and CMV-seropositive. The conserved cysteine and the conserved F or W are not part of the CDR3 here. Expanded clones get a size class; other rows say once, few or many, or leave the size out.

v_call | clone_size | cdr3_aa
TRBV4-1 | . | ASSSPGGFKNIQY
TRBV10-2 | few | ASSESYRNTIY
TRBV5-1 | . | ASSVGTVTSYEQY
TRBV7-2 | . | ASRTRQGPYEQY
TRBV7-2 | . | ASSLRQGDTEAF
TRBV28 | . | ASIPGMNTEAF
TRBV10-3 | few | AIATGRGNEQF
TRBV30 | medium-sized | AWNLDGDEAF
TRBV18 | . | ASSLYRDSNQPQH
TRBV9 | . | ASSVKGSSYNEQF
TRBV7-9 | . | ASSLAEGQETQY
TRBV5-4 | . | ASSSQGSEQF
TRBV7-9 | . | SSSLVRLAGGRQF
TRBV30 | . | AWKSQVMNTEAF
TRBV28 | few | ASILSGGSYEQY
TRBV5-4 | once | ASTLGAYPSTDTQY
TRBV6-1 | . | ASSRTGFTEAF
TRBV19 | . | ASSKPRTAINQPQH
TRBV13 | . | ASSLGRVNEKLF
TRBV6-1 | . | ASSEERETYEQY
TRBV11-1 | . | ASSLAGHQPQH
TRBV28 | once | ASMPPGGQAGELF
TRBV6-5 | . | ASSTGANVLT
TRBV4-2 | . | ASSQGQKAGTSGQETQY
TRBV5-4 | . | ASSGGHPGEQY
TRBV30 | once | AWMSGGAYNEQF
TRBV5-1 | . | ASSSGGGNYNEQF
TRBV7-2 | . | ASSLALSGPYEQY
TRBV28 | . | ASSTIGGQGIYEQY
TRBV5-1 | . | ASSLETDRRGAEAF
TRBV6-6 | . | ASSPPGQGYNEQF
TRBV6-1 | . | ASYHTGGGNTIY
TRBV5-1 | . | ASSPGTGSTEAF
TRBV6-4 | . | ASRSLGEGTEAF
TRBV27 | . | ASSLNRGDIQY
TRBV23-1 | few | ASSQSSGGGYGYT